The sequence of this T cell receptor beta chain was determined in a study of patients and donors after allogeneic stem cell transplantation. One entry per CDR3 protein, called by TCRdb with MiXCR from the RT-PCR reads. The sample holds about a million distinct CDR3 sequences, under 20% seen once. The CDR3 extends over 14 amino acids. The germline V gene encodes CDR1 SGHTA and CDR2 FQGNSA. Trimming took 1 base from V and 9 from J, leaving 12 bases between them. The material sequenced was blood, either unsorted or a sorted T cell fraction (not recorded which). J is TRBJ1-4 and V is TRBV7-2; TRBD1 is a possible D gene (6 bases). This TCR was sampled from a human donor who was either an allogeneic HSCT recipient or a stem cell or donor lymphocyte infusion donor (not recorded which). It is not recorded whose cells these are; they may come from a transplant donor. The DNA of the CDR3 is TGTGCCAGCAGCTTAGACCCCCGGGACAAAAAACTGTTTTTT. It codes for CASSLDPRDKKLFF. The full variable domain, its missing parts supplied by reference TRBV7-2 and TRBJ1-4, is GAGVSQSPSNKVTEKGKDVELRCDPISGHTALYWYRQSLGQGLEFLIYFQGNSAPDKSGLPSDRFSAERTGGSVSTLTIQRTQQEDSAVYLCASSLDPRDKKLFFGSGTQLSVL.